The clone carrying this TCR beta chain was seen just once. Antigen specificity is unknown. The V and J ends lost 2 bases and 2 bases respectively, with 12 bases between them. The germline V gene encodes CDR1 SGHTA and CDR2 FQGNSA. This CDR3 contains 15 residues. The sample originates from a study of Ad26.COV2.S vaccination and SARS-CoV-2 variants. For the study at large: Ad26.COV2.S shots went into the muscle once or twice, 56 days apart. Overall study results and limits: Vaccinated and placebo-treated recipients had similar non-spike TCR breadth.

Some clones are missing from TCRdb's copy, which holds only in-frame ones; the method was immunoSEQ multiplex PCR. The sample holds hundreds of thousands of clones, 89% seen once. Documented treatment: about 20 received Ad26.COV2.S at low or high dose, single or two shots; 5 received placebo; per-sample allocation not given. All samples were drawn on day 63, counting from the first vaccine or placebo injection. At a Boston site, the person donating was an adult of 18-55 years. The administered vaccine (an Ad26 vector) expressed Wuhan-strain SARS-CoV-2 spike. This sequence originates from a person between 18 and 65 years old who received the Ad26.COV2.S COVID-19 vaccine or a placebo. V and J are TRBV7-2 and TRBJ2-5, with D unresolved. This material consisted of peripheral blood, taken in a trial of Ad26.COV2.S vaccine versus placebo. Written as DNA, the CDR3 is TGTGCCAGCAGCTTACAGGCCTGGCCACAAGAGACCCAGTACTTC. Residues: CASSLQAWPQETQYF.